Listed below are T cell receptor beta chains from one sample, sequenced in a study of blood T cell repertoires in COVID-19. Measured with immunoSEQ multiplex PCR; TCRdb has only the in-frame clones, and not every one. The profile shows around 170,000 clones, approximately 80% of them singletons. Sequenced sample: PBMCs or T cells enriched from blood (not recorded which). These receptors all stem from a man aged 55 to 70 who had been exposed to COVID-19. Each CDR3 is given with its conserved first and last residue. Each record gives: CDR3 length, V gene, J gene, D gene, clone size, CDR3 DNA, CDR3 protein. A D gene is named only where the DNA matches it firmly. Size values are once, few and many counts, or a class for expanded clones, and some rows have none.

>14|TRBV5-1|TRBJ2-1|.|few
TGCGCCAGCAGCTTGGCCCGGGTTCCGTATGAGCAGTTCTTC
CASSLARVPYEQFF
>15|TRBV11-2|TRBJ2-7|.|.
TGTGCCAGCAGCGGAATCAGGGGCACAGTGCACGAGCAGTACTTC
CASSGIRGTVHEQYF
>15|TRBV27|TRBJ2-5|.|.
TGTGCCAGCAGTTTAGCGGGGTTACCCCAAGAGACCCAGTACTTC
CASSLAGLPQETQYF
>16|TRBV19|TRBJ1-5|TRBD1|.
TGTGCCAGTAGAAAGACAGGGGAGGGGAGAAATCAGCCCCAGCATTTT
CASRKTGEGRNQPQHF
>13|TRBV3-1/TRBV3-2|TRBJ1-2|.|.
TGTGCCAGCAGCCACCCCCCGTCCTATGGCTACACCTTC
CASSHPPSYGYTF
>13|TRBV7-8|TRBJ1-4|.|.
TGTGCCAGCTCCAGGTTGGGTAATGAAAAACTGTTTTTT
CASSRLGNEKLFF
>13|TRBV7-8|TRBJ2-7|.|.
TGTGCCAGCAGCACAAGCGGAGGGAACGAGCAGTACTTC
CASSTSGGNEQYF
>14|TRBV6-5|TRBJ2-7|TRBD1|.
TGTGCCAGCTTCGGTAGGGACAGGGGGCGCGAGCAGTACTTC
CASFGRDRGREQYF
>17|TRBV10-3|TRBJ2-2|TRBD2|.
TGTGCCATCAGTGGACTAGCGTCCTACACGAACACCGGGGAGCTGTTTTTT
CAISGLASYTNTGELFF
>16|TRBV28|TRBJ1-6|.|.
TGTGCCAGCAGTCCTATGGCAGGGTCCTATAATTCACCCCTCCACTTT
CASSPMAGSYNSPLHF
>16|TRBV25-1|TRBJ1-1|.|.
TGTGCCAGCAGTGAAAAGGAAGGACTGATGAACACTGAAGCTTTCTTT
CASSEKEGLMNTEAFF
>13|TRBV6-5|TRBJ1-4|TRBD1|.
TGTGCCAGCAAGGGGGCGCTTAGTGAAAAACTGTTTTTT
CASKGALSEKLFF
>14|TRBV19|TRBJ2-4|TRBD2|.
TGTGCCAGTAGTGACAGCGGGAGGGTTAACATTCAGTACTTC
CASSDSGRVNIQYF
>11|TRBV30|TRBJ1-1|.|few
TGTGCCTGGGGCACAGGGATTGAAGCTTTCTTT
CAWGTGIEAFF
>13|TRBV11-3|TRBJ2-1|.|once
TGTGCCAGCAGCCGGGAAGGATACAATGAGCAGTTCTTC
CASSREGYNEQFF
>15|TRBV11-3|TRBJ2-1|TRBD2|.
TGTGCCAGCAGCCAAGAGCGGGGCTCCTACAATGAGCAGTTCTTC
CASSQERGSYNEQFF
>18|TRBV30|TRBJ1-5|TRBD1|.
TGTGCCTGGAGTGCTGACAGGGGCTTCGTTACTAGCAATCAGCCCCAGCATTTT
CAWSADRGFVTSNQPQHF
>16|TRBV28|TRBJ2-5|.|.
TGTGCCAGCAGTTTAATAGGCAGGGGCCTCCAAGAGACCCAGTACTTC
CASSLIGRGLQETQYF
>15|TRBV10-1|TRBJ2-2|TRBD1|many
TGCGCCAGCAGTTTTTCCGGGACAGACACCGGGGAGCTGTTTTTT
CASSFSGTDTGELFF
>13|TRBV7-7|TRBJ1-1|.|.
TGTGCCAGCAGCAAGGACAGCAACACTGAAGCTTTCTTT
CASSKDSNTEAFF
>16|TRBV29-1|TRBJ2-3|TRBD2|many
TGCAGCGTTGCAGGGACTAGCGGGGTTACCACAGATACGCAGTATTTT
CSVAGTSGVTTDTQYF
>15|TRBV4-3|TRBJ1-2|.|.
TGCGCCAGCAGCCAAGAAAGTAAGGGAGGCTATGGCTACACCTTC
CASSQESKGGYGYTF
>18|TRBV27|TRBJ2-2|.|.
.
CASSRSRQGALRAGELFF
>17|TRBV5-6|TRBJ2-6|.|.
TGTGCCAGCAGCTTCCAGGGGACCTACTCTGGGGCCAACGTCCTGACTTTC
CASSFQGTYSGANVLTF
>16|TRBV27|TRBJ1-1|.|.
TGTGCCAGCAGTTTATCCCCGTCGGATTTTTCGGGTGAAGCTTTCTTT
CASSLSPSDFSGEAFF
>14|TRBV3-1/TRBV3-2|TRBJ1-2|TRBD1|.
TGTGCCAGCAGCCTTGGGACAGGGAACTATGGCTACACCTTC
CASSLGTGNYGYTF
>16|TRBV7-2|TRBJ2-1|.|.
TGTGCCAGCAGCTTAGTAGGTGGCAGGGTAGGGTATGAGCAGTTCTTC
CASSLVGGRVGYEQFF
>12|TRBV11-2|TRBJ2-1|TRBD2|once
TGTGCCAGCATCCAGGCGGGGGGTGAGCAGTTCTTC
CASIQAGGEQFF
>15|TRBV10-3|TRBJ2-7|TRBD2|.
TGTGCCATCAGTCTGACTAGCGGGAGGGCAGACGAGCAGTACTTC
CAISLTSGRADEQYF
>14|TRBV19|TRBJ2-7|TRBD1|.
TGTGCCAGTAGCCGACAGGGGGTGCCCTACGAGCAGTACTTC
CASSRQGVPYEQYF
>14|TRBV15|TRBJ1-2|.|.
TGTGCCACCAGCACCCGATTATCCGGGGATGGCTACACCTTC
CATSTRLSGDGYTF
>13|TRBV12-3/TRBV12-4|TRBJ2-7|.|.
TGTGCCAGCAGTTTATCAGGGTACCACGAGCAGTACTTC
CASSLSGYHEQYF
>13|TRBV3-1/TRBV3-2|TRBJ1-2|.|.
TGTGCCAGCAGCCCGAGAGGGGGGGGCGGCTACACCTTC
CASSPRGGGGYTF
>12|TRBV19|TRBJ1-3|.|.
TGTGCCAGTAGTATAGGCGGCCACACCATATATTTT
CASSIGGHTIYF
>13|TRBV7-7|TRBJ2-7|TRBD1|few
TGTGCCAGCAGCTTAGGGCAGGGGGTCGAGCAGTACTTC
CASSLGQGVEQYF
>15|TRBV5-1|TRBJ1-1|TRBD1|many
TGCGCCAGCAGCACCCGGACAGGCCTCTCAGCTGAAGCTTTCTTT
CASSTRTGLSAEAFF
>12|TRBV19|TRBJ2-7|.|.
TGTGCCACATCAGGGTTGTCCTACGAGCAGTACTTC
CATSGLSYEQYF
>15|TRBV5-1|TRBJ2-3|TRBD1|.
TGCGCCAGCAGCAGGGGTGGGACAGTTTCAGATACGCAGTATTTT
CASSRGGTVSDTQYF
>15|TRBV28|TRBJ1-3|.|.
TGTGCCAGCAGTCCGAGACTTGCCTCTGGAAACACCATATATTTT
CASSPRLASGNTIYF
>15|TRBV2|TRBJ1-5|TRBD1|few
TGTGCCAGCAGTAGACAGGGGGATAGCAATCAGCCCCAGCATTTT
CASSRQGDSNQPQHF
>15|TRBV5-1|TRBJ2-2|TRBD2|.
TGCGCCAGCAGCCAGCGGGACGGTAACACCGGGGAGCTGTTTTTT
CASSQRDGNTGELFF
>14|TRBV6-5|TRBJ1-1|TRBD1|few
TGTGCCAGCAGTTACGACAGGGCGGGCACTGAAGCTTTCTTT
CASSYDRAGTEAFF
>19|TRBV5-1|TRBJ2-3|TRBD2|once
TGCGCCAGCAGCTTGGCCCCTAGTTGGCGGGAGGGCCGAACAGATACGCAGTATTTT
CASSLAPSWREGRTDTQYF
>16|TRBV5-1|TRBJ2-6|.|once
TGCGCCAGCAGCTTTAACGGGGGATCTGGGGCCAACGTCCTGACTTTC
CASSFNGGSGANVLTF
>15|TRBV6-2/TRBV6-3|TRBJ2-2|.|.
TGTGCCAGCAGTTTGTCCTCAGCGAACACCGGGGAGCTGTTTTTT
CASSLSSANTGELFF
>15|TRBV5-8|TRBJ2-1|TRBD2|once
TGTGCCAGCAGCGCGGGACTAGCGGGAGTTGAGGAGCAGTTCTTC
CASSAGLAGVEEQFF
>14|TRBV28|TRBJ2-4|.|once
TGTGCCAGCAGTTTTAGGGGCCTTACGGGCATTCAGTACTTC
CASSFRGLTGIQYF
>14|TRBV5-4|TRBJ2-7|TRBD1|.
TGTGCCAGCAGCTTAGACAGGGGCCCCTACGAGCAGTACTTC
CASSLDRGPYEQYF
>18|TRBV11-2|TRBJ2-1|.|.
TGTGCCAGCAGTCACACTAGACGGATTAATCCCCTCTACAATGAGCAGTTCTTC
CASSHTRRINPLYNEQFF
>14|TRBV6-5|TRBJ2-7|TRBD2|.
TGTGCCAGCAGTCCCGGGGGGGAGGGCTACGAGCAGTACTTC
CASSPGGEGYEQYF
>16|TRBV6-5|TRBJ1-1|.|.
TGTGCCAGCAGTTACCTCCGGGGAGGCGGATTGGCTGAAGCTTTCTTT
CASSYLRGGGLAEAFF
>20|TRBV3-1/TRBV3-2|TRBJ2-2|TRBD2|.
TGTGCCAGCAGCCAAGATACGGTCGGTAGCGGGAGGGTTCACACCGGGGAGCTGTTTTTT
CASSQDTVGSGRVHTGELFF
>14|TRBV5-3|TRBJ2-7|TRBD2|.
TGTGCCAGAAGCTTTAGCGGGCACTCCTACGAGCAGTACTTC
CARSFSGHSYEQYF
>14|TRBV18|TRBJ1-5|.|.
TGTGCCAGCTCACCACAGGAGCTCAATCAGCCCCAGCATTTT
CASSPQELNQPQHF
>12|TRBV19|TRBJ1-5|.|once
TGTGCCAGCCCCAGTAGCGATCAGCCCCAGCATTTT
CASPSSDQPQHF
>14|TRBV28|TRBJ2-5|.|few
TGTGCCAGCAGTCTTCCCCAGGGTAGAGAGACCCAGTACTTC
CASSLPQGRETQYF
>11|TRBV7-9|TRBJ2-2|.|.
TGTGCCAGCAGTAGCACCGGGGAGCTGTTTTTT
CASSSTGELFF